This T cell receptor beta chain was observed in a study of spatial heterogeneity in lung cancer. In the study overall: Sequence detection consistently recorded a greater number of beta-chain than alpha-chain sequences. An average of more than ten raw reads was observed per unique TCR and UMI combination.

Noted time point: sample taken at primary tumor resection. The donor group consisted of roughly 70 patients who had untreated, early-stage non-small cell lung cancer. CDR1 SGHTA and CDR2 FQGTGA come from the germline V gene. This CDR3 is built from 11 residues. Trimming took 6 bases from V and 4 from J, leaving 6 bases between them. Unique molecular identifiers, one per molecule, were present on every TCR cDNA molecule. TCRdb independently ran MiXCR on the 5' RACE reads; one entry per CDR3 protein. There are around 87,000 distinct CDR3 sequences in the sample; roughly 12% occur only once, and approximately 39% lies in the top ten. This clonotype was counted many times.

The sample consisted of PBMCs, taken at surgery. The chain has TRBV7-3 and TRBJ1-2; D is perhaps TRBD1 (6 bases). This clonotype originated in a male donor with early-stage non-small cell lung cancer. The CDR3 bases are TGTGCCAGCAGGACAGGCTATGGCTACACCTTC. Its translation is CASRTGYGYTF.